The 15 T cell receptor beta chains presented below share a single source sample, sequenced in a study of blood T cells in healthy people across ages. A sample-barcoded 5' primer and a J-beta primer mix were used in a second PCR of roughly 6 to 11 cycles. TCRdb ran MiXCR on the 5' RACE reads and lists one entry per CDR3 protein. The sample records roughly 1.9 million distinct CDR3 sequences, about two fifths being singletons. What was sequenced was blood. Every receptor here comes from a human donor in good health.

A few counts support this clonotype. This sequence joins TRBV29-1 and TRBJ2-5, with TRBD2 matching over 7 bases. The CDR3 is made up of 13 amino acids. The junction had 10 bases not matched to a gene; V was cut back by 7 bases and J by 5 bases. Germline V lookup: CDR1 SQVTM, CDR2 ANQGSEA. CDR3 loop: CSAGGGLGETQYF. CDR3 bases: TGCAGCGCTGGGGGGGGACTTGGTGAGACCCAGTACTTC.

This chain connects TRBV28 to TRBJ2-7, with D perhaps TRBD1 or TRBD2 (5 bases each). Germline loops: CDR1 MDHEN, CDR2 SYDVKM. CDR3 length: 14 residues. The V end was cut by 5 bases, the J end by 3 bases, with 14 bases between. The CDR3 DNA is TGTGCCAGCAGTCCCTCCGGGACGTGCTACGAGCAGTACTTC. It codes for CASSPSGTCYEQYF.

The V and J genes are TRBV7-3 and TRBJ2-3; D is possibly TRBD2 (7 bases). With 4 bases removed from V and 0 bases from J, the gap between germline ends came to 14 bases. The CDR3 is 16 amino acids. The germline V gene has CDR1 SGHTA and CDR2 FQGTGA. In DNA form, the CDR3 reads TGTGCCAGCAGCTCGTTTGGGGGGGGCAGCACAGATACGCAGTATTTT. Protein: CASSSFGGGSTDTQYF. Full variable domain (rest looked up from reference TRBV7-3 and TRBJ2-3): GAGVSQTPSNKVTEKGKYVELRCDPISGHTALYWYRQSLGQGPEFLIYFQGTGAADDSGLPNDRFFAVRPEGSVSTLKIQRTERGDSAVYLCASSSFGGGSTDTQYFGPGTRLTVL.

This clonotype was detected a few times. The chain employs TRBV7-2 and TRBJ1-2; TRBD1 matches at 9 bases. V shed 2 bases, J shed 7 bases, and the junction held 8 bases outside the gene matches. CDR1 SGHTA and CDR2 FQGNSA come from the germline V gene. CDR3 size: 15 residues. The CDR3 bases are TGTGCCAGCAGCTTAAGATCGGGACAGGGCTCTGGCTACACCTTC. Amino acid sequence: CASSLRSGQGSGYTF.

This chain connects TRBV3-1 to TRBJ1-2; D remains unclear. The germline V gene encodes CDR1 LGHDT and CDR2 YNNKEL (reference sequence). Trimming cost V 1 base and J 4 bases, with 19 bases left between them. The CDR3 is 17 amino acids. Here the CDR3 reads CASSQARPGSSPYGYTF. The DNA of the CDR3 is TGTGCCAGCAGCCAAGCAAGACCGGGGTCGTCTCCCTATGGCTACACCTTC.

The rearrangement uses TRBV3-1 and TRBJ2-1; 9 bases fit TRBD2. The junction had 10 bases not matched to a gene; V was cut back by 4 bases and J by 3 bases. CDR1 LGHDT and CDR2 YNNKEL come from the germline V gene (reference sequence). The CDR3 runs to 17 residues. CDR3 loop: CASSPTRVAGDYNEQFF. In DNA, the CDR3 is TGTGCCAGCAGCCCCACGCGGGTAGCGGGGGACTACAATGAGCAGTTCTTC.

This clonotype was counted ten times or more. This chain connects TRBV7-2 to TRBJ2-7; 7 bases align to TRBD1. The CDR3 is 14 amino acids. Trimming at V came to 1 base and at J to 3 bases, leaving 3 bases not matched to a gene. CDR1 and CDR2 from the germline V gene are SGHTA and FQGNSA. CDR3 loop: CASSLGGQIYEQYF. CDR3 coding DNA: TGTGCCAGCAGCTTAGGGGGACAGATCTACGAGCAGTACTTC.

This clonotype was seen only a few times. The chain joins TRBV29-1 to TRBJ1-2, with unresolved D. This CDR3 is built from 12 residues. V lost 5 bases and J lost 1, with 8 bases in between. The germline gives CDR1 SQVTM, CDR2 ANQGSEA. As DNA, the CDR3 is TGCAGCGTTCGTATGGTTAACTATGGCTACACCTTC. Encoded protein: CSVRMVNYGYTF.

V is TRBV7-9 and J is TRBJ2-1, with D perhaps assigned TRBD1 or TRBD2 (5 bases each). Germline CDR1 is SEHNR and CDR2 is FQNEAQ (reference sequence). Between the trimmed V and J ends, which lost 4 bases and 6 bases, there was a span of 16 bases. This CDR3 is built from 15 residues. CDR3 in DNA: TGTGCCAGCAGCTATCCCCGGGGCCCACCCAATGAGCAGTTCTTC. Its translation is CASSYPRGPPNEQFF.

This clonotype was observed many times. The genes are TRBV29-1 and TRBJ2-6; 7 nucleotides align to TRBD1. V gave up 4 bases and J gave up 2 bases; unmatched junction bases: 8. Germline V CDR1 and CDR2: SQVTM, ANQGSEA. The CDR3 is 16 residues long. CDR3: CSVVTGFGAGANVLTF. DNA of the CDR3: TGCAGCGTTGTGACAGGGTTTGGGGCTGGGGCCAACGTCCTGACTTTC.

J is TRBJ1-2 and V is TRBV19; D uncertain. Trimming removed 2 bases from V and 4 bases from J, with 11 bases in between. This CDR3 has 14 amino acids. CDR1 and CDR2 (germline): LNHDA, SQIVND (reference sequence). CDR3 amino acids: CASSIPGLTYGYTF. The CDR3 DNA reads as TGTGCCAGTAGTATACCGGGCCTCACCTATGGCTACACCTTC.

The chain combines TRBV7-8 with TRBJ2-5, with 10 nucleotides matching TRBD1. This CDR3 spans 15 amino acids. Germline V gene sequence: CDR1 SGHVS, CDR2 FQNEAQ. V lost 3 bases, J lost 4 bases, and 5 bases stayed unmatched. The CDR3 bases are TGTGCCAGCAGCTTTTGGGACAGGGGATTAGAGACCCAGTACTTC. Residues: CASSFWDRGLETQYF.

The genes are TRBV15 and TRBJ2-4; TRBD1 aligns across 8 bases. Matching the DNA end better, TRBJ2-7 makes the J call doubtful. This CDR3 contains 15 residues. Germline values: CDR1 LNHNV, CDR2 YYDKDF (reference sequence). For the CDR3, the DNA is TGTGCCACCAGCCGGATCCGACAGGGGACCTACGAGCAGTACTTC. Protein sequence: CATSRIRQGTYEQYF.

The sample holds one count of this clonotype. One junction end disagrees with the germline gene, perhaps due to a read error. The chain is built from TRBV18 and TRBJ1-2; D possibly corresponds to TRBD1 (5 bases). CDR3 size: 11 residues. In germline, CDR1 is KGHSH, CDR2 LQKENI. This CDR3 is CASSPGDGHTF. The CDR3 DNA follows: TGTGCCAGCTCACCGGGGGATGGCCACACCTTC.

The sample holds a few counts of this clonotype. V and J are TRBV28 and TRBJ2-5, with 7 nucleotides matching TRBD1. This CDR3 spans 14 amino acids. V trimming: 7 bases; J trimming: 2 bases; junction bases outside the gene matches: 7. Germline lookup yields CDR1 MDHEN and CDR2 SYDVKM. CDR3 in amino acids: CASNSRTGQETQYF. CDR3 DNA sequence: TGTGCCAGCAATTCCCGGACAGGTCAAGAGACCCAGTACTTC.